This entry features one TCR beta chain sequence. The data originate from a study of OX40 agonist ivuxolimab in advanced cancers. The CDR3 has 17 amino acids. Trimming took 3 bases from V and 0 from J; bases not matched to a gene: 9. Germline V CDR1 and CDR2: SGHVS, FQNEAQ. Produced via immunoSEQ multiplex PCR; TCRdb's table is partial and in-frame only. Here the sample spans 72,000 or so clones, about 90% being singletons. V and J are TRBV7-8 and TRBJ2-7, with 9 positions matching TRBD2. Sequencing was performed on CD4+ or CD8+ T cells sorted from blood, taken in a trial of the OX40 agonist ivuxolimab. This clonotype was obtained from an adult with an advanced solid tumor such as melanoma, head and neck, liver or kidney cancer. CDR3 nucleotide sequence: TGTGCCAGCAGCTTGGCCGCTAGCGGGGATAGCTCCTACGAGCAGTACTTC. This codes for CASSLAASGDSSYEQYF.